Each of the 21 T cell receptor beta chains below was sequenced from the same sample in a study of blood T cells in healthy people across ages. A second PCR, run for about 7 to 12 cycles, used a sample-barcoded 5' primer plus a J-beta primer mix. TCRdb called the 5' RACE reads again in MiXCR, with one record for every CDR3 protein. Seen here are some 670,000 distinct CDR3 sequences, under 65% observed once, and the top ten hold 13%. The source material was blood. These receptors originate from a woman over 75 in good health.

This clonotype was detected many times. The chain carries TRBV7-8 and TRBJ1-5, with a possible D match to TRBD1 (5 bases). This CDR3 is built from 18 residues. CDR1 is SGHVS, CDR2 FQNEAQ, per germline. Deletions cut 2 bases from V and 0 bases from J, with 17 bases between. As DNA, the CDR3 is TGTGCCAGCAGCTTAAAACCGTGGGGGAGTAATAGCAATCAGCCCCAGCATTTT. Protein product: CASSLKPWGSNSNQPQHF.

V and J are TRBV3-1 and TRBJ2-1; TRBD2 matches at 8 bases. J gave up 6 bases and V 8 bases, and 9 bases lay outside the gene matches. The CDR3 length is 14 residues. Per the germline V gene, CDR1 is LGHDT and CDR2 is YNNKEL (reference sequence). The CDR3 spells CASGGYGGGNEQFF. As DNA, the CDR3 is TGTGCCAGCGGAGGATACGGGGGGGGCAATGAGCAGTTCTTC.

The chain combines TRBV7-9 with TRBJ2-1; either TRBD1 or TRBD2 may supply D (7 bases each). CDR1 is SEHNR and CDR2 is FQNEAQ in the germline V gene (reference sequence). The V end was cut by 2 bases, the J end by 9 bases, with 11 bases between. This CDR3 contains 13 residues. The CDR3 spells CASSLQGGGEQFF. CDR3 nucleotides: TGTGCCAGCAGCTTACAGGGGGGGGGTGAGCAGTTCTTC.

V gene TRBV4-1 combines with J gene TRBJ1-4; tentative D call: TRBD1 (5 bases). There are 15 residues in the CDR3. V was trimmed by 5 bases and J by 7 bases, leaving 17 bases between them. In germline, CDR1 is MGHRA, CDR2 YSYEKL. DNA for the CDR3: TGCGCCAGCAGCTACCCCGGGACCGAGGGTGAAAAACTGTTTTTT. Protein sequence: CASSYPGTEGEKLFF.

The chain couples TRBV2 to TRBJ1-6, with D maybe TRBD1 (6 bases). V was clipped by 11 bases and J by 10 bases, with 15 bases between them. This CDR3 is built from 12 residues. Germline-derived CDR1 and CDR2 are SNHLY and FYNNEI. The CDR3 spells CAGGFLGSPLHF. The CDR3 bases are TGTGCCGGGGGCTTCCTCGGGTCACCCCTCCACTTT.

J is TRBJ2-1 and V is TRBV13, with 8 bases identical to TRBD1. Germline values: CDR1 PRHDT, CDR2 FYEKMQ (reference sequence). The ends lost 0 bases at V and 4 bases at J; junction bases unmatched: 5. The CDR3 is 16 residues long. In DNA form, the CDR3 reads TGTGCCAGCAGCTTAGGCGAGACAGGGGCTTACAATGAGCAGTTCTTC. It is translated as CASSLGETGAYNEQFF. Filled out from reference TRBV13 and TRBJ2-1, the complete variable domain reads AAGVIQSPRHLIKEKRETATLKCYPIPRHDTVYWYQQGPGQDPQFLISFYEKMQSDKGSIPDRFSAQQFSDYHSELNMSSLELGDSALYFCASSLGETGAYNEQFFGPGTRLTVL.

This clonotype came up many times. This chain uses TRBV12-3 or TRBV12-4 with TRBJ2-5; 12 nucleotides agree with TRBD2. Trimming at V came to 2 bases and at J to 3 bases, leaving 4 bases not matched to a gene. The CDR3 is 16 residues long. The CDR3: CASSLYGLAGKETQYF. The CDR3 DNA is TGTGCCAGCAGTTTATACGGACTAGCGGGGAAAGAGACCCAGTACTTC.

A few counts support this clonotype. The chain combines TRBV28 with TRBJ2-7, with D possibly being TRBD1 (6 bases). CDR1 is MDHEN and CDR2 is SYDVKM in the germline V gene. Trimming pared 8 bases from V and 0 bases from J, leaving 14 bases between. The CDR3 spans 14 residues. The CDR3 sequence: CASLGHRNSYEQYF. The CDR3 DNA sequence: TGTGCCAGCTTGGGACATCGAAACTCCTACGAGCAGTACTTC.

The count of this clonotype is one. A read error may explain this, as a much larger clone is one base away. This rearrangement joins TRBV7-2 to TRBJ2-1; tentatively, D is TRBD2 (6 bases). Germline-derived CDR1 and CDR2 are SGHTA and FQGNSA. The CDR3 has 17 residues. The CDR3 here is CVSSLMERLASYNEQFF. CDR3 in DNA: TGTGTCAGCAGCTTAATGGAGCGTCTAGCGAGCTACAATGAGCAGTTCTTC.

This chain uses TRBV27 with TRBJ2-5; weak D call: TRBD2 (6 bases). The V gene lost 8 bases and the J gene lost 11 bases, with 24 bases spanning the gap. CDR3 length: 14 residues. The germline V gene encodes CDR1 MNHEY and CDR2 SMNVEV (reference sequence). The CDR3 DNA follows: TGTGCCAGCGCCCCCGGGCGGGGCTACAATGAGCAGTACTTC. It is translated as CASAPGRGYNEQYF.

For this clonotype: This may be a read error: a much more frequent sequence differs by one nucleotide. The chain employs TRBV6-6 and TRBJ2-1; possibly TRBD1 for D (6 bases). The J call could be wrong; TRBJ2-7 is a better fit for the DNA end. Germline V gene lookup returns CDR1 MNHNY and CDR2 SVGAGI (reference sequence). The CDR3 sequence is 12 residues long. In nucleotides, the CDR3 is TGTGCCAGCAGTCAGGGGTACAATGAGCAGTACTTC. Its protein product is CASSQGYNEQYF.

This chain uses TRBV7-9 with TRBJ2-7, with D maybe TRBD2 (5 bases). This CDR3 has 13 residues. Germline V gives CDR1 SEHNR, CDR2 FQNEAQ (reference sequence). V was cut by 4 bases and J by 6 bases, with 13 bases left in between. CDR3 DNA sequence: TGTGCCAGCAGCTCCTCAACTAGTTCCGAGCAGTACTTC. The encoded protein is CASSSSTSSEQYF.

This clonotype was observed a few times. Compared with germline, one end of the junction differs, possibly owing to a read error. J is TRBJ2-5 and V is TRBV9; 10 bases are shared with TRBD2. This CDR3 is built from 16 residues. The germline V gene has CDR1 SGDLS and CDR2 YYNGEE. The CDR3 loop reads CVSSVDVAGGGETQYF. CDR3 coding DNA: TGTGTCAGCAGCGTAGACGTAGCGGGAGGTGGTGAGACCCAGTACTTC.

With regard to this clonotype: One end of the junction varies from germline; a read error may be responsible. Written as DNA, the CDR3 is TGTGTCAGCAGTCCCATTGCGGGACTTCTAACCTACGAGCAGTACTTC. Its protein is CVSSPIAGLLTYEQYF. The V and J genes are TRBV12-3 or TRBV12-4 and TRBJ2-7; perhaps TRBD2 as D (6 bases). The CDR3 spans 16 residues.

The sample holds many counts of this clonotype. Written as DNA, the CDR3 is TGTGCCAGCAAGAAGCGGACAGGCGAAGCGACGGATACGCAGTATTTT. This codes for CASKKRTGEATDTQYF. V gene TRBV2 combines with J gene TRBJ2-3; 7 bases are a match to TRBD1. The CDR3 sequence is 16 residues long. CDR1 and CDR2 (germline): SNHLY, FYNNEI. The J segment lost 6 bases and the V segment lost 7 bases, leaving 16 bases of the junction unmatched.

The V gene is TRBV20-1, the J gene TRBJ2-7; D might be TRBD1 (6 bases). This CDR3 has 14 amino acids. Per the germline V gene, CDR1 is DFQATT and CDR2 is SNEGSKA (reference sequence). V was cut by 0 bases and J by 4 bases, with 13 bases left in between. CDR3 coding DNA: TGCAGTGCTAGAGATCGCGACAGGCCTTACGAGCAGTACTTC. Its protein is CSARDRDRPYEQYF.

This chain links TRBV13 with TRBJ2-1; D gene ambiguous. The germline V gene encodes CDR1 PRHDT and CDR2 FYEKMQ (reference sequence). Deletions cut 10 bases from V and 5 bases from J, with 15 bases between. The CDR3 has 13 amino acids. CDR3 sequence (DNA): TGTGCCACCTGCTTTGGCGGTAACAATGAGCAGTTCTTC. The encoded protein is CATCFGGNNEQFF.

This chain joins TRBV5-5 and TRBJ2-3, with TRBD1 as a possible D gene (6 bases). CDR1 SGHKS and CDR2 YYEKEE come from the germline V gene (reference sequence). V was clipped by 0 bases and J by 4 bases, with 15 bases between them. This CDR3 comprises 16 residues. CDR3 loop: CASSLAAGEWPDTQYF. For the CDR3, the DNA is TGTGCCAGCAGCTTGGCCGCAGGGGAATGGCCAGATACGCAGTATTTT.

This clonotype was seen many times. The J gene is TRBJ2-1, the V gene TRBV27; tentatively, D is TRBD2 (5 bases). This CDR3 is built from 16 residues. The V end lost 6 bases, the J end lost 0 bases, and 15 bases lay between the germline ends. Germline V gives CDR1 MNHEY, CDR2 SMNVEV (reference sequence). Here the CDR3 DNA reads TGTGCCAGCAGCTCGTACGGGATCCCCTCCTACAATGAGCAGTTCTTC. It codes for CASSSYGIPSYNEQFF.

V and J are TRBV15 and TRBJ2-1; D gene unclear. The tail of the sequence fits TRBJ2-7 better, so the J call may be wrong. Germline CDR1 reads LNHNV; CDR2 reads YYDKDF (reference sequence). The CDR3 is 18 residues long. The CDR3 sequence: CATSRDGPLVSTYNEQYF. The DNA for the CDR3 is TGTGCCACCAGCAGAGATGGACCGCTAGTTAGCACCTACAATGAGCAGTACTTC.

As for this clonotype: Its ends do not fully match the called genes, so a read error is possible. The V and J genes are TRBV20-1 and TRBJ2-3; D might be TRBD1 (6 bases). CDR3 length: 15 amino acids. CDR1 and CDR2 (germline): DFQATT, SNEGSKA (reference sequence). CDR3 nucleotide sequence: TGCAGTGCTAGAGATTGGTCAGGGGCGGCAGATGCGCAGTATTTT. As protein: CSARDWSGAADAQYF.